This note documents a single T cell receptor (beta chain) sequence. Its antigen is not known. The source of the sample is a study of vaccination and CD4 T cells after COVID-19. Oncomine TCR Beta short-read sequencing was applied to DNA from cultured CD4+ T cells. TCRdb processed the PCR reads anew with MiXCR; each CDR3 protein has one entry. Of thousands of distinct CDR3 sequences in the sample, approximately 37% are singletons; the top ten hold approximately 37%. Study-wide results and limits: The authors identified 304 of 307 vaccine-specific clones in convalescent patients as spike mono-reactive.

Treatment defined: 10-day PBMC culture with coronavirus spike peptide pools or control peptides (ViraFEST assay). Ahead of the COVID-19 pandemic (2011-2018), the CD4+ T cells of the unexposed donor were collected. Cell culture was performed with two million PBMCs per well in the presence of approximately 10 IU/ml IL-2 and 10 ug/ml peptide pools. Once cultured about 11 days, CD4+ T cells underwent isolation by negative selection. Sequenced input: CD4+ T cells from blood, cultured in vitro. This TCR was sampled from a human donor in good health.

CDR3 in amino acids: CSAIPRSTDTQYF. The CDR3 DNA reads as TGCAGTGCTATCCCGAGGAGCACAGATACGCAGTATTTT. This chain connects TRBV20-1 to TRBJ2-3; D is uncertain. The CDR3 covers 13 residues. V gave up 4 bases and J gave up 0 bases, with 8 bases separating them. In germline, CDR1 is DFQATT, CDR2 SNEGSKA (reference sequence).